The clone carrying this TCR beta chain appeared many times. Trimming removed 5 bases from V and 4 bases from J, with 15 bases in between. The CDR3 is made up of 15 amino acids. Germline loops: CDR1 MGHRA, CDR2 YSYEKL. The data were taken from a study of neurological immune-mediated disorders. From 15-18 subjects, each sequencing run yielded over 190 million TCR-beta sequences. TCRdb re-called the 5' RACE reads through MiXCR, storing one row per CDR3 protein. The table records about 55,000 distinct CDR3 sequences, under 5% of them present only once. The rearrangement joins TRBV4-1 to TRBJ2-1; weak D call: TRBD2 (7 bases). The sequenced sample was CD4+ T cells from blood. The TCR was taken from a woman between 40 and 50 years old with multiple sclerosis. CDR3 DNA sequence: TGCGCCAGCAGCGCCCGGACTAGGGGGTACAATGAGCAGTTCTTC. This encodes CASSARTRGYNEQFF.